Reported below is one TCR beta chain. These data come from a study of preoperative IRX-2 immunotherapy in early breast cancer. V gave up 5 bases and J gave up 1 base, with 12 bases separating them. Germline V lookup: CDR1 MDHEN, CDR2 SYDVKM. This CDR3 contains 14 residues. As to treatment: preoperative locoregional IRX-2 cytokine immunotherapy. This phase Ib study tested locoregional IRX-2 cytokine immunotherapy given before surgery. Only in-frame clones appear in the TCRdb table, and some are missing; sequencing was by immunoSEQ multiplex PCR. The sample lists around 38,000 clones, 70% to 85% seen once, with about 1% in the top ten.

This TCR came from a human donor with breast cancer. The V call is TRBV28, the J call TRBJ2-7; D call uncertain. Specimen: tumor tissue, collected after IRX-2 immunotherapy. CDR3 DNA: TGTGCCAGCAGTGATCTCAACAGATCCTACGAGCAGTACTTC. Its protein is CASSDLNRSYEQYF.